The rows below give T cell receptor beta chains drawn from one sample of a study of cytomegalovirus exposure and HLA in healthy donors. Libraries were prepared by immunoSEQ multiplex PCR; TCRdb keeps only in-frame clonotypes and omits some of them. The sample lists about 150,000 clones; 80% to 90% were seen once. The source material was PBMCs. Every receptor here comes from a man younger than 35 in good health and CMV-seropositive. CDR3s include the opening cysteine and the closing phenylalanine or tryptophan. D genes are given only for firm matches. Clone size appears in some rows only: once, few, many, or a class for an expanded clone.

v_call: TRBV28; j_call: TRBJ1-5; d_call: -; cdr3_length: 14; clone_size: -; cdr3_aa: CASSSQTGNQPQHF; cdr3_nt: TGTGCCAGCAGTTCACAGACCGGCAATCAGCCCCAGCATTTT
v_call: TRBV18; j_call: TRBJ1-1; d_call: TRBD1; cdr3_length: 15; clone_size: -; cdr3_aa: CASSPRQGANTEAFF; cdr3_nt: TGTGCCAGCTCACCCCGACAGGGGGCGAACACTGAAGCTTTCTTT
v_call: TRBV30; j_call: TRBJ2-1; d_call: TRBD2; cdr3_length: 14; clone_size: -; cdr3_aa: CAWKGGLASNEQFF; cdr3_nt: TGTGCCTGGAAGGGAGGACTAGCTTCAAATGAGCAGTTCTTC
v_call: TRBV19; j_call: TRBJ1-4; d_call: TRBD1; cdr3_length: 14; clone_size: -; cdr3_aa: CASELGGAGEKLFF; cdr3_nt: TGTGCCAGTGAGTTAGGGGGCGCAGGGGAAAAACTGTTTTTT
v_call: TRBV9; j_call: TRBJ1-2; d_call: -; cdr3_length: 17; clone_size: once; cdr3_aa: CASSVRMRQDEVGGYTF; cdr3_nt: TGTGCCAGCAGCGTAAGGATGAGACAGGACGAAGTAGGTGGCTACACCTTC
v_call: TRBV30; j_call: TRBJ2-5; d_call: TRBD2; cdr3_length: 16; clone_size: once; cdr3_aa: CAWSRTSGRSGETQYF; cdr3_nt: TGTGCCTGGAGCCGGACTAGCGGGAGGTCAGGGGAGACCCAGTACTTC
v_call: TRBV30; j_call: TRBJ1-4; d_call: TRBD1; cdr3_length: 17; clone_size: -; cdr3_aa: CAWSPGQGLATNEKLFF; cdr3_nt: TGTGCCTGGAGTCCCGGACAGGGCCTTGCAACTAATGAAAAACTGTTTTTT
v_call: TRBV7-8; j_call: TRBJ1-1; d_call: -; cdr3_length: 14; clone_size: -; cdr3_aa: CASSPLRDPPEAFF; cdr3_nt: TGTGCCAGCAGCCCGCTGCGGGACCCACCGGAAGCTTTCTTT
v_call: TRBV6-1; j_call: TRBJ1-5; d_call: -; cdr3_length: 16; clone_size: -; cdr3_aa: CASTDRPGGPNQPQHF; cdr3_nt: TGTGCCAGCACTGATAGGCCCGGGGGTCCCAATCAGCCCCAGCATTTT
v_call: TRBV20-1; j_call: TRBJ1-2; d_call: -; cdr3_length: 10; clone_size: few; cdr3_aa: CSADKLSYTF; cdr3_nt: TGCAGTGCTGACAAGTTAAGCTACACCTTC
v_call: TRBV11-2; j_call: TRBJ2-5; d_call: TRBD2; cdr3_length: 16; clone_size: once; cdr3_aa: CASSLGPGGERETQYF; cdr3_nt: TGTGCCAGCAGCTTAGGCCCCGGGGGGGAACGGGAGACCCAGTACTTC
v_call: TRBV5-4; j_call: TRBJ1-2; d_call: -; cdr3_length: 15; clone_size: -; cdr3_aa: CASSFVTQANYGYTF; cdr3_nt: TGTGCCAGCAGCTTCGTGACACAGGCTAACTATGGCTACACCTTC
v_call: TRBV19; j_call: TRBJ1-3; d_call: TRBD1; cdr3_length: 15; clone_size: -; cdr3_aa: CASSRTGPSGNTIYF; cdr3_nt: TGTGCCAGTAGTAGGACAGGGCCCTCTGGAAACACCATATATTTT
v_call: TRBV5-4; j_call: TRBJ1-1; d_call: TRBD1; cdr3_length: 13; clone_size: -; cdr3_aa: CASSRDREGEAFF; cdr3_nt: TGTGCCAGCAGCAGGGACAGGGAGGGGGAAGCTTTCTTT
v_call: TRBV20-1; j_call: TRBJ1-2; d_call: TRBD1; cdr3_length: 11; clone_size: -; cdr3_aa: CISTGDNGYTF; cdr3_nt: TGCATTTCGACAGGGGACAATGGCTACACCTTC
v_call: TRBV6-1; j_call: TRBJ1-2; d_call: -; cdr3_length: 13; clone_size: -; cdr3_aa: CASSSLPGAGYTF; cdr3_nt: TGTGCCAGCAGCTCCCTCCCAGGGGCAGGCTACACCTTC
v_call: TRBV7-6; j_call: TRBJ1-3; d_call: -; cdr3_length: 15; clone_size: -; cdr3_aa: CASSREGSSGNTIYF; cdr3_nt: TGTGCCAGCAGCCGAGAAGGGAGCTCTGGAAACACCATATATTTT
v_call: TRBV6-6; j_call: TRBJ1-4; d_call: -; cdr3_length: 13; clone_size: once; cdr3_aa: CASSLGGIEKLFF; cdr3_nt: TGTGCCAGCAGCCTTGGCGGGATCGAAAAACTGTTTTTT
v_call: TRBV11-2; j_call: TRBJ1-5; d_call: TRBD1; cdr3_length: 15; clone_size: -; cdr3_aa: CASSSDLQGNQPQHF; cdr3_nt: TGTGCCAGCAGCTCCGACCTACAGGGGAATCAGCCCCAGCATTTT
v_call: TRBV30; j_call: TRBJ1-5; d_call: -; cdr3_length: 13; clone_size: -; cdr3_aa: CAWRAGVNQPQHF; cdr3_nt: TGTGCCTGGCGTGCAGGGGTCAATCAGCCCCAGCATTTT
v_call: TRBV7-8; j_call: TRBJ1-2; d_call: -; cdr3_length: 15; clone_size: once; cdr3_aa: CASSSNHYSGYGYTF; cdr3_nt: TGTGCCAGCAGCTCAAATCACTATTCGGGCTATGGCTACACCTTC
v_call: TRBV30; j_call: TRBJ2-7; d_call: TRBD2; cdr3_length: 15; clone_size: -; cdr3_aa: CAWSARTSGAYEQYF; cdr3_nt: TGTGCCTGGAGTGCAAGGACTAGCGGGGCCTACGAGCAGTACTTC
v_call: TRBV2; j_call: TRBJ1-2; d_call: TRBD1; cdr3_length: 17; clone_size: -; cdr3_aa: CASSANDLSVRGIGYTF; cdr3_nt: TGTGCCAGCAGTGCTAACGACCTCTCAGTCAGGGGGATTGGCTACACCTTC
v_call: TRBV7-8; j_call: TRBJ1-1; d_call: -; cdr3_length: 15; clone_size: -; cdr3_aa: CASSLIRGVNTEAFF; cdr3_nt: TGTGCCAGCAGCTTAATTCGGGGGGTGAACACTGAAGCTTTCTTT
v_call: TRBV5-4; j_call: TRBJ2-1; d_call: TRBD1; cdr3_length: 15; clone_size: once; cdr3_aa: CASSRDTGGIHEQFF; cdr3_nt: TGTGCCAGCAGCCGAGATACAGGGGGAATTCATGAGCAGTTCTTC
v_call: TRBV27; j_call: TRBJ2-1; d_call: TRBD1; cdr3_length: 14; clone_size: -; cdr3_aa: CASSLQGARNEQFF; cdr3_nt: TGTGCCAGCAGTTTACAGGGGGCGAGGAATGAGCAGTTCTTC
v_call: TRBV6-5; j_call: TRBJ2-1; d_call: -; cdr3_length: 15; clone_size: -; cdr3_aa: CASSRDRSSYNEQFF; cdr3_nt: TGTGCCAGCAGCCGCGACCGGAGCTCCTACAATGAGCAGTTCTTC
v_call: TRBV15; j_call: TRBJ2-5; d_call: -; cdr3_length: 11; clone_size: -; cdr3_aa: CATSTGETQYF; cdr3_nt: TGTGCCACCAGCACGGGGGAGACCCAGTACTTC
v_call: TRBV13; j_call: TRBJ1-1; d_call: TRBD1; cdr3_length: 14; clone_size: -; cdr3_aa: CASSLGGRGTEAFF; cdr3_nt: TGTGCCAGCAGCCTAGGGGGCAGGGGCACTGAAGCTTTCTTT
v_call: TRBV5-5; j_call: TRBJ2-7; d_call: -; cdr3_length: 14; clone_size: -; cdr3_aa: CASSLEGGGTKQYF; cdr3_nt: TGTGCCAGCAGCTTGGAAGGGGGAGGGACCAAGCAGTACTTC
v_call: TRBV13; j_call: TRBJ1-1; d_call: -; cdr3_length: 15; clone_size: -; cdr3_aa: CASSFPAGVNTEAFF; cdr3_nt: TGTGCCAGCAGCTTCCCCGCCGGGGTGAACACTGAAGCTTTCTTT
v_call: TRBV27; j_call: TRBJ2-1; d_call: -; cdr3_length: 16; clone_size: -; cdr3_aa: CASSLSGQYRYNEQFF; cdr3_nt: TGTGCCAGCAGTTTATCTGGACAGTACCGTTACAATGAGCAGTTCTTC
v_call: TRBV5-1; j_call: TRBJ2-7; d_call: -; cdr3_length: 17; clone_size: -; cdr3_aa: CASSGGYRGGESYEQYF; cdr3_nt: TGCGCCAGCAGCGGGGGCTACCGAGGGGGGGAATCCTACGAGCAGTACTTC
v_call: TRBV28; j_call: TRBJ2-1; d_call: TRBD2; cdr3_length: 11; clone_size: -; cdr3_aa: CASSSSGEQFF; cdr3_nt: TGTGCCAGCAGTTCTAGCGGGGAGCAGTTCTTC
v_call: TRBV29-1; j_call: TRBJ1-1; d_call: -; cdr3_length: 13; clone_size: -; cdr3_aa: CSALEQGPLAFSF; cdr3_nt: TGCAGCGCGCTCGAACAGGGCCCGCTCGCTTTTTCTTTT
v_call: TRBV7-9; j_call: TRBJ2-6; d_call: -; cdr3_length: 14; clone_size: -; cdr3_aa: CASSYFSGANVLTF; cdr3_nt: TGTGCCAGCAGCTATTTTTCAGGGGCCAACGTCCTGACTTTC
v_call: TRBV9; j_call: TRBJ1-6; d_call: -; cdr3_length: 14; clone_size: -; cdr3_aa: CASSPYGGNSPLHF; cdr3_nt: TGTGCCAGCAGCCCCTATGGTGGTAATTCACCCCTCCACTTT
v_call: TRBV21-1; j_call: TRBJ2-7; d_call: -; cdr3_length: 15; clone_size: -; cdr3_aa: CASSTGWDSAYEQYF; cdr3_nt: TGTGCCAGCAGCACAGGCTGGGACAGTGCCTACGAGCAGTACTTC
v_call: TRBV9; j_call: TRBJ1-6; d_call: TRBD1; cdr3_length: 17; clone_size: -; cdr3_aa: CASSAQGGWSYNSPLHF; cdr3_nt: TGTGCCAGCAGCGCACAGGGGGGTTGGTCCTATAATTCACCCCTCCACTTT
v_call: TRBV7-6; j_call: TRBJ2-5; d_call: TRBD2; cdr3_length: 14; clone_size: once; cdr3_aa: CASSQSAGEETQYF; cdr3_nt: TGTGCCAGCAGCCAGTCTGCGGGGGAAGAGACCCAGTACTTC
v_call: TRBV6-1; j_call: TRBJ1-2; d_call: TRBD1; cdr3_length: 15; clone_size: -; cdr3_aa: CASSRDRGQNYGYTF; cdr3_nt: TGTGCCAGCAGCCGGGACAGGGGTCAAAACTATGGCTACACCTTC